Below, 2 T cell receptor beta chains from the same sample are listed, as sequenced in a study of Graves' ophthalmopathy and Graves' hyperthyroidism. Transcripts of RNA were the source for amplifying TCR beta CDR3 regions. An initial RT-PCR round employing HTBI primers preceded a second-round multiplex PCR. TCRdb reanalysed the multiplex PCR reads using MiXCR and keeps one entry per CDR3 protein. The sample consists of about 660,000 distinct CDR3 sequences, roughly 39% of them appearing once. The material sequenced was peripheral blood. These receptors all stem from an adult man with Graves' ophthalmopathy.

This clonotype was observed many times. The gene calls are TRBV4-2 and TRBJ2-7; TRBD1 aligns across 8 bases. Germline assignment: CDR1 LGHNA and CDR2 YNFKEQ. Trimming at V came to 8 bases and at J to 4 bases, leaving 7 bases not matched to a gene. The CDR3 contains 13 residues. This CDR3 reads CASRGQGSYEQYF. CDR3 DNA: TGTGCCAGCCGAGGACAGGGCAGTTACGAGCAGTACTTC.

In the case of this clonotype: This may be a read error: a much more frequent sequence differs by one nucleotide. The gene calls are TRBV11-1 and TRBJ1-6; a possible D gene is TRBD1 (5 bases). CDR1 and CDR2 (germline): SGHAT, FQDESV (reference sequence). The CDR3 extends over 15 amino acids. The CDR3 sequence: CASSLDRWGNSSLHF. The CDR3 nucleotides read TGTGCCAGCAGCTTAGACCGGTGGGGGAATTCATCCCTCCACTTT. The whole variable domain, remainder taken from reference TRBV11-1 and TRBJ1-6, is EAEVAQSPRYKITEKSQAVAFWCDPISGHATLYWYRQILGQGPELLVQFQDESVVDDSQLPKDRFSAERLKGVDSTLKIQPAELGDSAMYLCASSLDRWGNSSLHFGNGTRLTVT.